The 10 T cell receptor beta chains listed next were all sequenced from one sample in a study of blood T cell repertoires in COVID-19. The assay was immunoSEQ multiplex PCR, and TCRdb's table has in-frame clones only and misses some. The sample carries roughly 87,000 clones, approximately 88% recorded once. Sample: peripheral blood. Receptor source: a woman aged 60-70 years with acute or convalescent COVID-19.

The V gene is TRBV11-2, the J gene TRBJ2-1, with D tentatively TRBD2 (6 bases). The germline V gene has CDR1 SGHAT and CDR2 FQNNGV. The germline V and J ends were trimmed by 5 bases and 0 bases, with 11 bases remaining between them. The CDR3 covers 15 residues. The CDR3 is CASSNRGSSYNEQFF. CDR3 in DNA: TGTGCCAGCAGCAACCGGGGGAGCTCCTACAATGAGCAGTTCTTC.

The chain uses TRBV9 and TRBJ1-1; 10 bases fit TRBD1. Germline loops: CDR1 SGDLS, CDR2 YYNGEE. V dropped 0 bases and J dropped 7; count of bases not matched to a gene: 6. CDR3 length: 15 amino acids. CDR3 amino acids: CASSVVGTGELEAFF. The CDR3 region has the DNA TGTGCCAGCAGCGTAGTAGGGACAGGGGAACTTGAAGCTTTCTTT.

This chain links TRBV14 with TRBJ1-4, with 7 nucleotides matching TRBD1. The CDR3 length is 14 residues. Germline loops: CDR1 SGHDN, CDR2 FVKESK. V trimming: 6 bases; J trimming: 7 bases; junction bases outside the gene matches: 8. The CDR3 is CASSRNRGGEKLFF. The DNA for the CDR3 is TGTGCCAGCAGTCGCAACAGGGGAGGTGAAAAACTGTTTTTT. The whole variable domain, filled in from reference TRBV14 and TRBJ1-4, reads EAGVTQFPSHSVIEKGQTVTLRCDPISGHDNLYWYRRVMGKEIKFLLHFVKESKQDESGMPNNRFLAERTGGTYSTLKVQPAELEDSGVYFCASSRNRGGEKLFFGSGTQLSVL.

The V and J genes are TRBV18 and TRBJ2-3; 8 bases fit TRBD1. Looked up from germline, CDR1 is KGHSH and CDR2 is LQKENI. J was trimmed by 4 bases and V by 3 bases; bases with no gene match: 6. The length of the CDR3 is 15 residues. DNA for the CDR3: TGTGCCAGCTCACCCGGACAGGGTTATCCAGATACGCAGTATTTT. Translation: CASSPGQGYPDTQYF.

The chain links TRBV28 to TRBJ2-3; 8 nucleotides line up with TRBD1. The CDR3 is made up of 14 amino acids. The V gene end was trimmed by 2 bases and the J gene end by 5 bases; junction bases not matched to a gene: 3. CDR1 and CDR2 from the germline V gene are MDHEN and SYDVKM. The CDR3 DNA sequence: TGTGCCAGCAGTTTAGGGACAGGCCTAGATACGCAGTATTTT. It translates to CASSLGTGLDTQYF.

The CDR3 DNA follows: TGTGCCAGTAGGGACAGGGAGACCCAGTACTTC. Residues: CASRDRETQYF. The rearrangement links TRBV19 to TRBJ2-5, with TRBD1 identical over 7 bases. The CDR3 sequence is 11 residues long. Germline values: CDR1 LNHDA, CDR2 SQIVND (reference sequence). V gave up 6 bases and J gave up 5 bases; unmatched junction bases: 0.

The genes are TRBV29-1 and TRBJ1-1; TRBD1 agrees at 7 bases. The length of the CDR3 is 12 residues. Germline trimming cut 4 bases from V and 4 bases from J; bases unmatched to any gene: 3. Per germline, CDR1 SQVTM and CDR2 ANQGSEA. In nucleotides, the CDR3 is TGCAGCGTTGCTCAGGGGGGCACTGAAGCTTTCTTT. It encodes CSVAQGGTEAFF. The full variable domain, in which reference TRBV29-1 and TRBJ1-1 provide the parts outside the CDR3, is SAVISQKPSRDICQRGTSLTIQCQVDSQVTMMFWYRQQPGQSLTLIATANQGSEATYESGFVIDKFPISRPNLTFSTLTVSNMSPEDSSIYLCSVAQGGTEAFFGQGTRLTVV.

This sequence joins TRBV9 and TRBJ2-3, with no clear D. Deletions cut 3 bases from V and 2 bases from J, with 4 bases between. CDR3 length equals 12 residues. CDR1 and CDR2 from the germline V gene are SGDLS and YYNGEE. As DNA, the CDR3 is TGTGCCAGCAGCGCTCTCACAGATACGCAGTATTTT. Its protein product is CASSALTDTQYF.

This clone was seen a few times. J is TRBJ2-7 and V is TRBV29-1; a possible D gene is TRBD1 (5 bases). The CDR3 sequence is 12 residues long. The V end was cut by 2 bases, the J end by 6 bases, with 11 bases between. Germline CDR1 reads SQVTM; CDR2 reads ANQGSEA. The CDR3 bases are TGCAGCGTTGAAATGGGGCTAGGCGAGCAGTACTTC. Encoded protein: CSVEMGLGEQYF.

As concerns this clone: One end of the junction varies from germline; a read error may be responsible. The gene calls are TRBV7-9 and TRBJ1-3; the D is unclear. The CDR3 spans 10 residues. Germline loops: CDR1 SEHNR, CDR2 FQNEAQ (reference sequence). The CDR3: CASSLARVNF. CDR3 DNA sequence: TGTGCCAGCAGCTTAGCGCGGGTTAATTTT.